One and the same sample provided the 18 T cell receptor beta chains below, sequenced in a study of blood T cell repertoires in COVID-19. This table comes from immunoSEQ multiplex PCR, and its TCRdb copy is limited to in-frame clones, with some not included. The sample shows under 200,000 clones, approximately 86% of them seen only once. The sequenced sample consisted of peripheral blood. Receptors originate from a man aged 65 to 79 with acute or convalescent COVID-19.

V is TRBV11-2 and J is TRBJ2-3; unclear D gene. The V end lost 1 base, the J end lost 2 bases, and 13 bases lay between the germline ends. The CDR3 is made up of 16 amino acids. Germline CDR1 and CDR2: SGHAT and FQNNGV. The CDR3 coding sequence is TGTGCCAGCAGCTTAGGACACATACACCTCACAGATACGCAGTATTTT. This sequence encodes CASSLGHIHLTDTQYF.

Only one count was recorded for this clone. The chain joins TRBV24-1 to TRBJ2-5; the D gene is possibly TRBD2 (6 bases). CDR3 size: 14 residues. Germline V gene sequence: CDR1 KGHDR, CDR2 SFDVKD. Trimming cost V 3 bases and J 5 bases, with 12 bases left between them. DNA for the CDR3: TGTGCCACCAGTGATGGGGACTCTCTGGAGACCCAGTACTTC. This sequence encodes CATSDGDSLETQYF.

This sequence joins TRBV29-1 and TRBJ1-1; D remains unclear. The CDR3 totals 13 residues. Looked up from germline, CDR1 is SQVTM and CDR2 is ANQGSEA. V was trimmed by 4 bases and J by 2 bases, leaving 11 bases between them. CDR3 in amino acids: CSVVVQINTEAFF. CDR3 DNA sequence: TGCAGCGTTGTTGTACAGATCAACACTGAAGCTTTCTTT.

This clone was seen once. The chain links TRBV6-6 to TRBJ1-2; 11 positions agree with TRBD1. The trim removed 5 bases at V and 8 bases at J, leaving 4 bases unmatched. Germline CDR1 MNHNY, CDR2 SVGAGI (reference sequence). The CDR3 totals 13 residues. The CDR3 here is CASSGDRGNGYTF. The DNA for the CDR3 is TGTGCCAGCAGTGGGGACAGGGGGAACGGCTACACCTTC.

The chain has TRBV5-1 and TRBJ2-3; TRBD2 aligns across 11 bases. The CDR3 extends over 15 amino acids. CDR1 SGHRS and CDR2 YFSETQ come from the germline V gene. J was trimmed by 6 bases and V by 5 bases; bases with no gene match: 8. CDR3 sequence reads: CASSPPLAGVDTQYF. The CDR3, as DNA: TGCGCCAGCAGTCCCCCACTAGCGGGGGTGGATACGCAGTATTTT.

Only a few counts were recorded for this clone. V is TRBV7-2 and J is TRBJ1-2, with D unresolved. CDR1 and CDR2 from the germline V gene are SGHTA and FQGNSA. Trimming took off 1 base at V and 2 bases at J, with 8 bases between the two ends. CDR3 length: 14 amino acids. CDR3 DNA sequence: TGTGCCAGCAGCTTAGGCCCAGGCAACTATGGCTACACCTTC. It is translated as CASSLGPGNYGYTF.

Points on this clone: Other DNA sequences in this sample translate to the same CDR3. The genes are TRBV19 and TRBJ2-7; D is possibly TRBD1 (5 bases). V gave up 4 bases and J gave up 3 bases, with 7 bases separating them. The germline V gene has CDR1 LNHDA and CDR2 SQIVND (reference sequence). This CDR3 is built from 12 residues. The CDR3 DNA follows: TGTGCCAGTAGTACAGACAGCTACGAGCAGTACTTC. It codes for CASSTDSYEQYF.

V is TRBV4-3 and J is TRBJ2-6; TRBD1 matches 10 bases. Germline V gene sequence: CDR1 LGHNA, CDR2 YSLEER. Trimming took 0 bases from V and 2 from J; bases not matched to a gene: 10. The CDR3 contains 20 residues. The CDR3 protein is CASSQDKLGTGVPGANVLTF. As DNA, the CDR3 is TGCGCCAGCAGCCAAGATAAGCTCGGGACAGGGGTCCCTGGGGCCAACGTCCTGACTTTC.

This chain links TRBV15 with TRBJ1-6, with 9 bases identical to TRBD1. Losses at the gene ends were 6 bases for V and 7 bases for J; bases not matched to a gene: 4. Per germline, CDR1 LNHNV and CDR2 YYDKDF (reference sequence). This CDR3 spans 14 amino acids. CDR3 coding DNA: TGTGCCACCAGGGGGGACAGGGCCAATTCACCCCTCCACTTT. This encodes CATRGDRANSPLHF.

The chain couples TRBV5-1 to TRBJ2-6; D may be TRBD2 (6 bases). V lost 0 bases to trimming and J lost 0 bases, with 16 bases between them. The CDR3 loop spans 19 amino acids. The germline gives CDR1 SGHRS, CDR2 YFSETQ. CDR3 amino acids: CASSLGQRAVISGANVLTF. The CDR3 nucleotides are TGCGCCAGCAGCTTGGGTCAGCGGGCGGTAATCTCTGGGGCCAACGTCCTGACTTTC.

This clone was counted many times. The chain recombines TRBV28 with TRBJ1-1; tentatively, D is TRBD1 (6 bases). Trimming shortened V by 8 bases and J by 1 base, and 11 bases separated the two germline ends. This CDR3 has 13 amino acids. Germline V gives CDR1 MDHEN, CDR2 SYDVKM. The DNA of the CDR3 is TGTGCCAGCCCCAACAGGGCGAACACTGAAGCTTTCTTT. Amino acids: CASPNRANTEAFF.

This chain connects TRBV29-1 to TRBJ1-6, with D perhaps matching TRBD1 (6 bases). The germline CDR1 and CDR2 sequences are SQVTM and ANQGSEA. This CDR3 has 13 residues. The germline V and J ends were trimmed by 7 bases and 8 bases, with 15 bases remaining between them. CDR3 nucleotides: TGCAGCGCGCGAACAGGGAGGGATTCACCCCTCCACTTT. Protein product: CSARTGRDSPLHF.

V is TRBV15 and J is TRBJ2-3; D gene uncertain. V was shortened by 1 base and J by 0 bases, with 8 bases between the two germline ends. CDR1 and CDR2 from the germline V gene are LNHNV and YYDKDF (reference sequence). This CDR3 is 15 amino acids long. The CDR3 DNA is TGTGCCACCAGCAGAGGAGGAGTTAGCACAGATACGCAGTATTTT. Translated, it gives CATSRGGVSTDTQYF.

CDR3 DNA: TGCAGTGCTAGAGAGGAGCCTGAAGCTTTCTTT. This sequence encodes CSAREEPEAFF. V gene TRBV20-1 combines with J gene TRBJ1-1; unclear D gene. The CDR3 runs 11 residues. V lost 0 bases and J lost 6, with 5 bases in between. The germline V gene encodes CDR1 DFQATT and CDR2 SNEGSKA (reference sequence).

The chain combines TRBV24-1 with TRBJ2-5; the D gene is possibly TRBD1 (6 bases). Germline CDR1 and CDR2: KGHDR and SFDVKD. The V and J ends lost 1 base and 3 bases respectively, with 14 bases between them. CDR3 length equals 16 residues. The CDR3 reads CATSDFTGYGKETQYF. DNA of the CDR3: TGTGCCACCAGTGATTTTACAGGGTATGGTAAAGAGACCCAGTACTTC.

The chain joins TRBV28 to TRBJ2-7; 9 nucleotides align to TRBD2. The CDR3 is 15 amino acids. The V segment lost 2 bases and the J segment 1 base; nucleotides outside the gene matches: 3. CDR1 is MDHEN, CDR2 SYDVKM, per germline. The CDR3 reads CASSLAGGVSYEQYF. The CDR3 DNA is TGTGCCAGCAGTTTAGCGGGGGGGGTTTCCTACGAGCAGTACTTC.

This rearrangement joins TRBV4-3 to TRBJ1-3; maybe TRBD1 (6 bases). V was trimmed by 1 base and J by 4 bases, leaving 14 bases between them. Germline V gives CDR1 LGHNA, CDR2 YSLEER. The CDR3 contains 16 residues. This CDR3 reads CASSQGLTGYGNTIYF. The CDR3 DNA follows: TGCGCCAGCAGCCAAGGCTTAACAGGGTACGGAAACACCATATATTTT.

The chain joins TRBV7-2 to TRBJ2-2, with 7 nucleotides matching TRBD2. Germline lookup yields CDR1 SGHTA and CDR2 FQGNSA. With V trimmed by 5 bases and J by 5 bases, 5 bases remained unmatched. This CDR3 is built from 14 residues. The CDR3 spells CASSPRLATGELFF. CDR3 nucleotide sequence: TGTGCCAGCAGCCCGCGACTAGCTACCGGGGAGCTGTTTTTT.